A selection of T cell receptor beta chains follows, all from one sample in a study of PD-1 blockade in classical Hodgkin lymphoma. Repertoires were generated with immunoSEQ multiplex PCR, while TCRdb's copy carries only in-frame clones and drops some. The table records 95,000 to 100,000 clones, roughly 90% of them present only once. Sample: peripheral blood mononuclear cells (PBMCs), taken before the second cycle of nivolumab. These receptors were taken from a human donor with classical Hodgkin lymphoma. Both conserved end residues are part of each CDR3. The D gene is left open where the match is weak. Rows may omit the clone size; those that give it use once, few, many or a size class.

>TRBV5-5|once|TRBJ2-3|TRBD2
TGTGCCAGCAGCGCGGGGGGGGCCCCTGGTACGCAGTATTTT
CASSAGGAPGTQYF
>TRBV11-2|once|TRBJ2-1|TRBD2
TGTGCCAGCAGCTCACAGACTAGCCGCTCCTACAATGAGCAGTTCTTC
CASSSQTSRSYNEQFF
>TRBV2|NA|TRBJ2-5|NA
TGTGCCAGCAGCCCCTCCGGGGCCCAAGAGACCCAGTACTTC
CASSPSGAQETQYF
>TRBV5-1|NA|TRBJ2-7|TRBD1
TGCGCCAGCAGCCAAGGACAGGGGGTAGAATGGACCTACGAGCAGTACTTC
CASSQGQGVEWTYEQYF
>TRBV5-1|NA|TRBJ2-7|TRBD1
TGCGCCAGCAGCTGGACAGGGGAGAGCGAGCAGTACTTC
CASSWTGESEQYF
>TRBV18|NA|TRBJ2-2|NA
TGTGCCAGCTCACCAATTGAGGTAACGAACACCGGGGAGCTGTTTTTT
CASSPIEVTNTGELFF
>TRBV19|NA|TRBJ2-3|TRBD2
TGTGCCAGTAGTCTTCGACTAGCGGGGTTCGCAGATACGCAGTATTTT
CASSLRLAGFADTQYF
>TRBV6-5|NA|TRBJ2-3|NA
TGTGCCAGCAGTACGGGGGGCACAGATACGCAGTATTTT
CASSTGGTDTQYF
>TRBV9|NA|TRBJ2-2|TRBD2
TGTGCCAGCAGCCACCCCCTTGCGGGGGAGCCGAACACCGGGGAGCTGTTTTTT
CASSHPLAGEPNTGELFF
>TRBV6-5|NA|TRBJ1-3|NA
TGTGCCAGCAGTCCTGAAAGGGGGGCGGGAAACACCATATATTTT
CASSPERGAGNTIYF